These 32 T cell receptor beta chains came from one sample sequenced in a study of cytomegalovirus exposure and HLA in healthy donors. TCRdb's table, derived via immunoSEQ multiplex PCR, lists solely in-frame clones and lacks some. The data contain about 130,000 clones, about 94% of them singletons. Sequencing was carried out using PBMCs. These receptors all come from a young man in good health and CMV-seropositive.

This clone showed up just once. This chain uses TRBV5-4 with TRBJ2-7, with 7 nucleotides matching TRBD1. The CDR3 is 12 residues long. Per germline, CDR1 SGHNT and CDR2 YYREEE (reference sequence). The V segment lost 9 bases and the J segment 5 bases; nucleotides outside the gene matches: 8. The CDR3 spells CATNRGADEQYF. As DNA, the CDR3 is TGTGCCACCAACAGGGGTGCAGACGAGCAGTACTTC.

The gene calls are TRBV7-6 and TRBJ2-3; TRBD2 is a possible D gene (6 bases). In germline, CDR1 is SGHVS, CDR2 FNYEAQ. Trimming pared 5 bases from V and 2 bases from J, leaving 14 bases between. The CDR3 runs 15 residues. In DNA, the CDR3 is TGTGCCAGCAGCCCGTCGGCTAGCGCCACAGATACGCAGTATTTT. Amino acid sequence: CASSPSASATDTQYF. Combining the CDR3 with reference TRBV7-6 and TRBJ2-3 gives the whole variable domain GAGVSQSPRYKVTKRGQDVALRCDPISGHVSLYWYRQALGQGPEFLTYFNYEAQQDKSGLPNDRFSAERPEGSISTLTIQRTEQRDSAMYRCASSPSASATDTQYFGPGTRLTVL.

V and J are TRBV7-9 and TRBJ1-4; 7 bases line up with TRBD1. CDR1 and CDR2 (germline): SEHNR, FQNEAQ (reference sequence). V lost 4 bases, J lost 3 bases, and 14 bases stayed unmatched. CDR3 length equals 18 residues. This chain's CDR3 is CASSSYLNGQVSNEKLFF. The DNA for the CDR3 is TGTGCCAGCAGCTCCTACCTAAACGGACAGGTCTCTAATGAAAAACTGTTTTTT.

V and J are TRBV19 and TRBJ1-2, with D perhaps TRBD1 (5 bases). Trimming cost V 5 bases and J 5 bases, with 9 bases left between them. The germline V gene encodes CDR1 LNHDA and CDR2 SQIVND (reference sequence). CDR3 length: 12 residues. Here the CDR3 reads CASSGHRYGYTF. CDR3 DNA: TGTGCCAGTAGTGGACATAGATATGGCTACACCTTC.

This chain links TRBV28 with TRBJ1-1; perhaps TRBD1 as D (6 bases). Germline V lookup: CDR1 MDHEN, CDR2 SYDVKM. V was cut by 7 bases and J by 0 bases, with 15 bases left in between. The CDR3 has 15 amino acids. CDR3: CASTISRGMNTEAFF. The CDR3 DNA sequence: TGTGCCAGCACTATAAGCAGGGGAATGAACACTGAAGCTTTCTTT.

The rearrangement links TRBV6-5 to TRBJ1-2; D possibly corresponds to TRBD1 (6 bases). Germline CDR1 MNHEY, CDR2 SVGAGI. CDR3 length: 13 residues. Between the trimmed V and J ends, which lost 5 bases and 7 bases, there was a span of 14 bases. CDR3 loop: CASSPPNRVGYTF. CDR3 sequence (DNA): TGTGCCAGCAGTCCCCCCAACAGGGTTGGCTACACCTTC.

The CDR3 nucleotides are TGCGCCAGCAGCCAAGAGCAGGGCATCGGAAACACCATATATTTT. As protein: CASSQEQGIGNTIYF. V gene TRBV4-1 combines with J gene TRBJ1-3; D possibly corresponds to TRBD1 (5 bases). V lost 0 bases to trimming and J lost 4 bases, with 10 bases between them. This CDR3 is 15 amino acids long. CDR1 is MGHRA, CDR2 YSYEKL, per germline.

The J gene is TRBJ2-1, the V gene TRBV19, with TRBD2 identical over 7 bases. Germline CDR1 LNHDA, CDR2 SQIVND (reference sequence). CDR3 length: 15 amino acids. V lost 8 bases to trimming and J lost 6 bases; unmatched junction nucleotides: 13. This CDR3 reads CASRELAGEGNEQFF. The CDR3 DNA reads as TGTGCCAGTCGCGAATTAGCGGGCGAGGGCAATGAGCAGTTCTTC.

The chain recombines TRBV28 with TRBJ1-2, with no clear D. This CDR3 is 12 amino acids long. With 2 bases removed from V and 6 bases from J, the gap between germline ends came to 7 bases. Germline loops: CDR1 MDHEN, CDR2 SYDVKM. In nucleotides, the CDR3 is TGTGCCAGCAGTTTAAGACTGAATGGCTACACCTTC. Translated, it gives CASSLRLNGYTF.

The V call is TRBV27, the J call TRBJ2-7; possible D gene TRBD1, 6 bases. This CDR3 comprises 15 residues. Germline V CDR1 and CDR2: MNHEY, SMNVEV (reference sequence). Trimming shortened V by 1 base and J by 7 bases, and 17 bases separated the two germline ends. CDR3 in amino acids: CASSLYSGGGGEQYF. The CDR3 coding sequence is TGTGCCAGCAGTTTATACTCCGGTGGGGGCGGGGAGCAGTACTTC.

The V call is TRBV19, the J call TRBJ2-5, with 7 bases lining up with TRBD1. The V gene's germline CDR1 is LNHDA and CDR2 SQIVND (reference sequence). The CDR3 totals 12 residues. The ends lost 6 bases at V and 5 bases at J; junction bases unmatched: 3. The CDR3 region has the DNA TGTGCCAGTAGAGGGGGCGGGGAGACCCAGTACTTC. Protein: CASRGGGETQYF.

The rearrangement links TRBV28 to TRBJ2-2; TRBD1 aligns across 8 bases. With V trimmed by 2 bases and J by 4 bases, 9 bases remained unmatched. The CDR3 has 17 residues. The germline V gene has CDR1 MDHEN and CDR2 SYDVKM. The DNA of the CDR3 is TGTGCCAGCAGTTTAATAACCGGACAGGGCTTCACCGGGGAGCTGTTTTTT. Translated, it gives CASSLITGQGFTGELFF.

Here the CDR3 DNA reads TGTGCCAGCAGTGAAAGAGGGCCTACGATCTACGAGCAGTACTTC. Protein product: CASSERGPTIYEQYF. The chain uses TRBV6-1 and TRBJ2-7; D is perhaps TRBD2 (5 bases). Germline V CDR1 and CDR2: MNHNS, SASEGT. The CDR3 has 15 amino acids. V gave up 2 bases and J gave up 3 bases, with 14 bases separating them.

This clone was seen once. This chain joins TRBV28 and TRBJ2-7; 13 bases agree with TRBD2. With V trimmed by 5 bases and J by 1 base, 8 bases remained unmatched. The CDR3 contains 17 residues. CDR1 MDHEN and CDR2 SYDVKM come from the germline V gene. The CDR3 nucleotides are TGTGCCAGCAGTCCCTACCCGGGACTAGCGGGATCCTACGAGCAGTACTTC. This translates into CASSPYPGLAGSYEQYF.

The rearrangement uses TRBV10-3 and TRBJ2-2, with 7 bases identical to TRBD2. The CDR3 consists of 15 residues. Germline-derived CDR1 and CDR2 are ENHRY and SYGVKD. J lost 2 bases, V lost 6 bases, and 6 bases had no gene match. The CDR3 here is CAIRGLTANTGELFF. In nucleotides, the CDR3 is TGTGCCATCAGGGGACTAACAGCAAACACCGGGGAGCTGTTTTTT.

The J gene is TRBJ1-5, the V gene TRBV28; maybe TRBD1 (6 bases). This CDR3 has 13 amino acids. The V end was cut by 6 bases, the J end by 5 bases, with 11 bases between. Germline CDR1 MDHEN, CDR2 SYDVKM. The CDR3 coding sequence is TGTGCCAGCAGGGTGGGGGCTGATCAGCCCCAGCATTTT. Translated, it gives CASRVGADQPQHF.

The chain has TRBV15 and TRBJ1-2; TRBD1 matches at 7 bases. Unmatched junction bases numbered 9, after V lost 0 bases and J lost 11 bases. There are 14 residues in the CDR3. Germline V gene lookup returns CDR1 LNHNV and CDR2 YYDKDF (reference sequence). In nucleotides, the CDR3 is TGTGCCACCAGCAGAGAAGGGGGCAGGGGGACGTACACCTTC. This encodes CATSREGGRGTYTF.

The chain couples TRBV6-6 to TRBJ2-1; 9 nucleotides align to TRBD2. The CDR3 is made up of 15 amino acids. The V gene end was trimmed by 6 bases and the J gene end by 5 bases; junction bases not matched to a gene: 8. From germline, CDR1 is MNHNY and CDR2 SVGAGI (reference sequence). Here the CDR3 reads CASSQGLAPHNEQFF. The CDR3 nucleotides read TGTGCCAGCAGCCAAGGACTAGCGCCTCACAATGAGCAGTTCTTC.

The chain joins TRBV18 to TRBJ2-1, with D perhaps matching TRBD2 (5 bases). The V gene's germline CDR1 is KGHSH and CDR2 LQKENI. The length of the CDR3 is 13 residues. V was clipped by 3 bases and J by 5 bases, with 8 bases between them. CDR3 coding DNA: TGTGCCAGCTCACCCCGGGATCACAATGAGCAGTTCTTC. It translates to CASSPRDHNEQFF.

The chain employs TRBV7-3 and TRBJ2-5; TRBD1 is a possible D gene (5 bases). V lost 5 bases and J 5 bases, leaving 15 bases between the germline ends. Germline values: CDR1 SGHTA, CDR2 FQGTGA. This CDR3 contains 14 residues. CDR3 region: CASSPSSWGETQYF. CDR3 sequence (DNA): TGTGCCAGCAGCCCTAGTAGTTGGGGCGAGACCCAGTACTTC. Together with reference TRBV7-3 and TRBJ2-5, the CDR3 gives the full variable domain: GAGVSQTPSNKVTEKGKYVELRCDPISGHTALYWYRQSLGQGPEFLIYFQGTGAADDSGLPNDRFFAVRPEGSVSTLKIQRTERGDSAVYLCASSPSSWGETQYFGPGTRLLVL.

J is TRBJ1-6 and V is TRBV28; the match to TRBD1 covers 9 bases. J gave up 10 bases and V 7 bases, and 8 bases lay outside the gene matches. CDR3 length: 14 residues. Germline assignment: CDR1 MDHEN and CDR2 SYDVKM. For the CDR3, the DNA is TGTGCCAGCACCCCGGGACAGGGCGTCTCACCCCTCCACTTT. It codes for CASTPGQGVSPLHF.

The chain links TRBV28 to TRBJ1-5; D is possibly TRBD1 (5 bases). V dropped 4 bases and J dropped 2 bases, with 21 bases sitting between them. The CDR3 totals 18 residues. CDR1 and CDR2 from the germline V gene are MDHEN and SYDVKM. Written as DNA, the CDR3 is TGTGCCAGCAGTTCCCTCTTGTCGACAGTTTCAGGCAATCAGCCCCAGCATTTT. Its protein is CASSSLLSTVSGNQPQHF.

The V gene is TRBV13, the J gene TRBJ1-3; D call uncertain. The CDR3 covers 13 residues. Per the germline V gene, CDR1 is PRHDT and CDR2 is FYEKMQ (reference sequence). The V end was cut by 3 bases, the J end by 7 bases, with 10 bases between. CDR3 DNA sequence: TGTGCCAGCAGCTTCGGGTATTCGAACACCATATATTTT. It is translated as CASSFGYSNTIYF.

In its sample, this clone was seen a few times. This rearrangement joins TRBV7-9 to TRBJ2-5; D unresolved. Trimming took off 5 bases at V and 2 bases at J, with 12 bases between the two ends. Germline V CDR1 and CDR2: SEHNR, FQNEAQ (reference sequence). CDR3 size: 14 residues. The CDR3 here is CASSPIGGQETQYF. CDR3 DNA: TGTGCCAGCAGCCCCATCGGCGGACAAGAGACCCAGTACTTC.

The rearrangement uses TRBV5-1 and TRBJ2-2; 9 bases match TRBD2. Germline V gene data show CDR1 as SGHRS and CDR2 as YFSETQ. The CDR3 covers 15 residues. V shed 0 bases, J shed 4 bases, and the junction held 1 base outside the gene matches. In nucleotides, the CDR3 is TGCGCCAGCAGCTTGGAGACTAGCGGCACCGGGGAGCTGTTTTTT. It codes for CASSLETSGTGELFF.

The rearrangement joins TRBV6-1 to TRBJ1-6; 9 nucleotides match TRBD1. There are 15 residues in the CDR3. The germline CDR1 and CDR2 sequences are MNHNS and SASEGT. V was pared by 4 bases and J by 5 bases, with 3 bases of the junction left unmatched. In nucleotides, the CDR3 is TGTGCCAGCAGTGTCGGGACAGGGAATAATTCACCCCTCCACTTT. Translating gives CASSVGTGNNSPLHF.

CDR3 DNA sequence: TGTGCCAGTAGTATAAGAGACTCCTACGAGCAGTACTTC. Translated, it gives CASSIRDSYEQYF. V and J are TRBV19 and TRBJ2-7; no clear D. Germline V gene data show CDR1 as LNHDA and CDR2 as SQIVND (reference sequence). The CDR3 extends over 13 amino acids. V lost 2 bases and J 0 bases, leaving 5 bases between the germline ends.

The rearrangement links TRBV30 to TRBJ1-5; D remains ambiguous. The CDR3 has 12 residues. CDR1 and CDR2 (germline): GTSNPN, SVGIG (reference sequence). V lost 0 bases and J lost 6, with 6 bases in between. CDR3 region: CAWSVAGQPQHF. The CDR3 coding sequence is TGTGCCTGGAGTGTTGCCGGTCAGCCCCAGCATTTT.

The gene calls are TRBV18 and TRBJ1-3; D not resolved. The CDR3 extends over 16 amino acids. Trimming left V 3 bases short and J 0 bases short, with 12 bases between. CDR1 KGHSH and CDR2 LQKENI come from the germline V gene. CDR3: CASSPTGGSSGNTIYF. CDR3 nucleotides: TGTGCCAGCTCACCGACTGGAGGAAGCTCTGGAAACACCATATATTTT.

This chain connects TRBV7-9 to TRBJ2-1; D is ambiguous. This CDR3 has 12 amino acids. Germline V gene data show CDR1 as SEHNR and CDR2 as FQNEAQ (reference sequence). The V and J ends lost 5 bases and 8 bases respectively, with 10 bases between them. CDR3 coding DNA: TGTGCCAGCAGCCAGAGGTTCGATGAGCAGTTCTTC. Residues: CASSQRFDEQFF.

CDR3 in DNA: TGCAGCGTTGGGAGACTAGCGGGAGGGAACACCGGGGAGCTGTTTTTT. This gives the protein CSVGRLAGGNTGELFF. The chain has TRBV29-1 and TRBJ2-2; 13 nucleotides align to TRBD2. Unmatched junction bases numbered 3, after V lost 4 bases and J lost 1 base. The CDR3 length is 16 residues. CDR1 is SQVTM, CDR2 ANQGSEA, per germline.

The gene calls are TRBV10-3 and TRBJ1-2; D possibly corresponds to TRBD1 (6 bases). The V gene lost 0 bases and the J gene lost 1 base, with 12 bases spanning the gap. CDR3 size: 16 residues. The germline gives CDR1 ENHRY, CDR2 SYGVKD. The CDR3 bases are TGTGCCATCAGTGAGTCGGGCAGGGGCCATAACTATGGCTACACCTTC. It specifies CAISESGRGHNYGYTF.